Given below is one T cell receptor beta chain in context. An end of the junction differs from the germline gene, which may be a read error. This record comes from a study of blood T cell repertoires in COVID-19. Study summary: Donors in the United States, Italy and Spain gave samples during acute or convalescent COVID-19. In each case, the material was cDNA or gDNA derived from T cells, B-cell-depleted T cells, or PBMCs.

Per the study methods: How many nucleated cells were present was estimated from reference gene primer amplification. Sequencing used immunoSEQ multiplex PCR; TCRdb keeps in-frame clones, though not all of them. D and trimming come from the DNA, and the V and J calls and clone size come from that table. The table has about 160,000 clones, 82% seen once; the top ten hold 15%. Germline-derived CDR1 and CDR2 are SGHNT and YYREEE (reference sequence). The CDR3 loop spans 15 amino acids. The source of this sequence is a human donor with acute or convalescent COVID-19. The donor label of this sample is uncertain. The sample consisted of peripheral blood. The rearrangement joins TRBV5-4 to TRBJ1-1; D is perhaps TRBD1 (5 bases). CDR3 in amino acids: CASSKEGGVGTETFF. CDR3 bases: TGTGCCAGCAGCAAAGAGGGAGGGGTGGGGACTGAAACTTTCTTT.